This entry lists 26 T cell receptor beta chains sequenced from one sample in a study of OX40 agonist ivuxolimab in advanced cancers. The repertoire was sequenced with immunoSEQ multiplex PCR; TCRdb's copy has only in-frame clones and lacks some. This table holds tens of thousands of clones, approximately 80% found once. The sample in question was CD4+ or CD8+ T cells sorted from blood, obtained in a trial of the OX40 agonist ivuxolimab. The receptors derive from an adult with an advanced solid tumor such as melanoma, head and neck, liver or kidney cancer.

The genes are TRBV11-2 and TRBJ1-1; TRBD1 aligns across 8 bases. Trimming cost V 2 bases and J 5 bases; bases outside gene matches: 7. The CDR3 extends over 15 amino acids. Germline CDR1 reads SGHAT; CDR2 reads FQNNGV. CDR3 region: CASSLRGQDFTEAFF. The CDR3 DNA reads as TGTGCCAGCAGCTTAAGGGGACAGGATTTTACTGAAGCTTTCTTT.

V is TRBV27 and J is TRBJ2-3; 9 bases map to TRBD2. The CDR3 is 18 residues long. The J segment lost 6 bases and the V segment lost 6 bases, leaving 19 bases of the junction unmatched. CDR1 is MNHEY, CDR2 SMNVEV, per germline (reference sequence). CDR3 nucleotides: TGTGCCAGCAGCCTTAGGGGGCGATTTAGCGGGAGTAGGGATACGCAGTATTTT. Residues: CASSLRGRFSGSRDTQYF.

The V gene is TRBV13, the J gene TRBJ1-1; D unclear. The CDR3 sequence is 11 residues long. Trimming removed 5 bases at V and 6 bases at J, with 7 bases between. The germline V gene encodes CDR1 PRHDT and CDR2 FYEKMQ (reference sequence). The CDR3 reads CASSRLAEAFF. The CDR3 bases are TGTGCCAGCAGCCGGTTGGCTGAAGCTTTCTTT.

The rearrangement links TRBV27 to TRBJ1-2; TRBD1 aligns across 7 bases. Germline trimming cut 6 bases from V and 5 bases from J; bases unmatched to any gene: 12. The V gene's germline CDR1 is MNHEY and CDR2 SMNVEV (reference sequence). This CDR3 comprises 15 residues. The CDR3 DNA follows: TGTGCCAGCAGCCGGACCGGACAGGCGTCATATGGCTACACCTTC. This codes for CASSRTGQASYGYTF.

The genes are TRBV7-2 and TRBJ1-4, with D possibly matching TRBD1 (5 bases). The CDR3 is made up of 16 amino acids. CDR1 and CDR2 from the germline V gene are SGHTA and FQGNSA. V lost 2 bases and J lost 7, with 17 bases in between. The CDR3: CASSLRRTGLGEKLFF. CDR3 nucleotides: TGTGCCAGCAGCTTAAGGCGAACAGGTTTGGGTGAAAAACTGTTTTTT. Full variable domain (remainder filled in from reference TRBV7-2 and TRBJ1-4): GAGVSQSPSNKVTEKGKDVELRCDPISGHTALYWYRQSLGQGLEFLIYFQGNSAPDKSGLPSDRFSAERTGGSVSTLTIQRTQQEDSAVYLCASSLRRTGLGEKLFFGSGTQLSVL.

The genes are TRBV6-6 and TRBJ2-7; D is uncertain. Germline CDR1 MNHNY, CDR2 SVGAGI (reference sequence). This CDR3 is built from 12 residues. V dropped 2 bases and J dropped 2 bases, with 4 bases sitting between them. DNA for the CDR3: TGTGCCAGCAGTTACGGTCCCTACGAGCAGTACTTC. Amino acid sequence: CASSYGPYEQYF.

The chain uses TRBV10-2 and TRBJ2-6, with a tentative D call TRBD1 (6 bases). Germline CDR1 reads WSHSY; CDR2 reads SAAADI. Trimming took 7 bases from V and 0 from J, leaving 16 bases between them. The CDR3 is 17 residues long. CDR3 sequence (DNA): TGCGCCAGCAAAAGCAGGACAGACCTCTCTGGGGCCAACGTCCTGACTTTC. This translates into CASKSRTDLSGANVLTF.

This clone was found once. This chain uses TRBV7-2 with TRBJ1-5, with D possibly matching TRBD1 (6 bases). The CDR3 length is 16 residues. Trimming took 6 bases from V and 7 from J, leaving 22 bases between them. Germline loops: CDR1 SGHTA, CDR2 FQGNSA. CDR3 in amino acids: CASSRTGSRNRQPQHF. Written as DNA, the CDR3 is TGTGCCAGCAGTCGTACAGGGTCCCGGAATAGGCAGCCCCAGCATTTT.

This chain connects TRBV7-2 to TRBJ1-1; no reliable D call. Deletions cut 3 bases from V and 5 bases from J, with 13 bases between. Germline-derived CDR1 and CDR2 are SGHTA and FQGNSA. This CDR3 spans 14 amino acids. The DNA of the CDR3 is TGTGCCAGCAGCTTCGGTCGCGGCGGGACTGAAGCTTTCTTT. It is translated as CASSFGRGGTEAFF.

This chain connects TRBV7-2 to TRBJ1-5; TRBD1 matches at 7 bases. CDR1 and CDR2 from the germline V gene are SGHTA and FQGNSA. J gave up 6 bases and V 6 bases, and 8 bases lay outside the gene matches. The CDR3 sequence is 14 residues long. The CDR3 sequence: CASSRQGPVQPQHF. CDR3 DNA sequence: TGTGCCAGCAGTCGACAGGGTCCGGTTCAGCCCCAGCATTTT.

The table lists this clone with many counts. The chain couples TRBV11-3 to TRBJ2-7; TRBD2 might be the D (5 bases). The V and J ends lost 5 bases and 5 bases respectively, with 13 bases between them. Germline CDR1 is SGHNT and CDR2 is YENEEA. This CDR3 contains 13 residues. As DNA, the CDR3 is TGTGCCAGCAGCCGGGATTCGCTCAACGAGCAGTACTTC. Translation gives CASSRDSLNEQYF.

V is TRBV19 and J is TRBJ2-1; TRBD2 matches 8 bases. The CDR3 is 15 residues long. Germline-derived CDR1 and CDR2 are LNHDA and SQIVND (reference sequence). Germline trimming cut 9 bases from V and 9 bases from J; bases unmatched to any gene: 16. The CDR3: CASRRTGGPIGEQFF. Written as DNA, the CDR3 is TGTGCCAGCCGAAGGACGGGAGGGCCAATTGGTGAGCAGTTCTTC.

The rearrangement links TRBV5-8 to TRBJ2-7; 11 bases agree with TRBD2. This CDR3 has 16 residues. The germline gives CDR1 SGHTS, CDR2 YDEGEE. J lost 6 bases, V lost 0 bases, and 8 bases had no gene match. The CDR3 is CASSLAVLAGGGEQYF. CDR3 bases: TGTGCCAGCAGCTTGGCGGTCCTAGCGGGGGGTGGCGAGCAGTACTTC. The complete variable domain, with remaining parts taken from reference TRBV5-8 and TRBJ2-7, reads EAGVTQSPTHLIKTRGQQATLRCSPISGHTSVYWYQQALGLGLQFLLWYDEGEERNRGNFPPRFSGRQFPNYSSELNVNALELEDSALYLCASSLAVLAGGGEQYFGPGTRLTVT.

This clone showed up many times. The chain uses TRBV10-2 and TRBJ2-7; TRBD1 aligns across 11 bases. This CDR3 contains 16 residues. V shed 5 bases and J 0 bases; nucleotides not matched to a gene: 6. Looked up from germline, CDR1 is WSHSY and CDR2 is SAAADI. The CDR3 is CASSSWDRGYSYEQYF. DNA of the CDR3: TGCGCCAGCAGTTCTTGGGACAGGGGGTACTCCTACGAGCAGTACTTC.

This clone was seen just once. J is TRBJ2-1 and V is TRBV7-6, with unresolved D. V was trimmed by 1 base and J by 7 bases, leaving 14 bases between them. This CDR3 contains 15 residues. Per the germline V gene, CDR1 is SGHVS and CDR2 is FNYEAQ. CDR3 sequence (DNA): TGTGCCAGCAGCTTAGGGCCATCCGCCTGGAATGAGCAGTTCTTC. Encoded protein: CASSLGPSAWNEQFF. The full variable domain, in which reference TRBV7-6 and TRBJ2-1 provide the parts outside the CDR3, is GAGVSQSPRYKVTKRGQDVALRCDPISGHVSLYWYRQALGQGPEFLTYFNYEAQQDKSGLPNDRFSAERPEGSISTLTIQRTEQRDSAMYRCASSLGPSAWNEQFFGPGTRLTVL.

The V gene is TRBV5-1, the J gene TRBJ1-1, with D uncertain. The germline V gene has CDR1 SGHRS and CDR2 YFSETQ. This CDR3 contains 13 residues. V lost 4 bases and J lost 4, with 11 bases in between. The CDR3 loop is CASSPTQVTEAFF. The DNA for the CDR3 is TGCGCCAGCAGCCCGACGCAGGTCACTGAAGCTTTCTTT.

The chain couples TRBV9 to TRBJ2-3; 10 positions match TRBD2. V shed 4 bases, J shed 7 bases, and the junction held 12 bases outside the gene matches. This CDR3 is built from 16 residues. Germline V gives CDR1 SGDLS, CDR2 YYNGEE. CDR3 coding DNA: TGTGCCAGCAGCCAGAGCCTAGCGGGGGCCGGGAATACGCAGTATTTT. Translation gives CASSQSLAGAGNTQYF.

The chain combines TRBV28 with TRBJ2-5; a weak D match, TRBD2 (6 bases). Trimming shortened V by 5 bases and J by 9 bases, and 22 bases separated the two germline ends. The CDR3 spans 15 residues. The germline V gene has CDR1 MDHEN and CDR2 SYDVKM. CDR3 nucleotide sequence: TGTGCCAGCAGTGGCGGCCTGGGACTGCCCGGGGCCCAGTACTTC. Amino acid sequence: CASSGGLGLPGAQYF.

The gene calls are TRBV6-1 and TRBJ1-3, with 7 positions matching TRBD1. The length of the CDR3 is 14 residues. CDR1 and CDR2 (germline): MNHNS, SASEGT. The trim removed 7 bases at V and 2 bases at J, leaving 5 bases unmatched. The CDR3 here is CASKRQGTGNTIYF. The DNA for the CDR3 is TGTGCCAGCAAACGACAGGGCACTGGAAACACCATATATTTT.

There are a few counts of this clone. V usage is TRBV7-2 and J usage is TRBJ2-5, with 8 bases identical to TRBD1. V dropped 1 base and J dropped 2; count of bases not matched to a gene: 12. The CDR3 covers 18 residues. Germline CDR1 is SGHTA and CDR2 is FQGNSA. CDR3 sequence (DNA): TGTGCCAGCAGCTTAGTGTTCGGACAGGGTGTCGGGCAAGAGACCCAGTACTTC. It is translated as CASSLVFGQGVGQETQYF.

This clone was found once. V gene TRBV28 combines with J gene TRBJ1-1; D may be TRBD1 (6 bases). Deletions cut 6 bases from V and 1 base from J, with 12 bases between. The CDR3 is 14 amino acids. CDR1 MDHEN and CDR2 SYDVKM come from the germline V gene. This CDR3 is CASRIGGQNTEAFF. The CDR3 nucleotides are TGTGCCAGCAGAATAGGGGGGCAGAACACTGAAGCTTTCTTT.

The J gene is TRBJ1-2, the V gene TRBV7-6, with TRBD1 identical over 7 bases. This CDR3 spans 13 amino acids. Germline V gene sequence: CDR1 SGHVS, CDR2 FNYEAQ. J was trimmed by 7 bases and V by 3 bases; bases with no gene match: 5. CDR3 sequence: CASSLVGGSGYTF. CDR3 sequence (DNA): TGTGCCAGCAGCTTGGTAGGGGGCTCTGGCTACACCTTC. The full variable domain, its missing parts supplied by reference TRBV7-6 and TRBJ1-2, is GAGVSQSPRYKVTKRGQDVALRCDPISGHVSLYWYRQALGQGPEFLTYFNYEAQQDKSGLPNDRFSAERPEGSISTLTIQRTEQRDSAMYRCASSLVGGSGYTFGSGTRLTVV.

The chain employs TRBV2 and TRBJ2-7, with TRBD2 identical over 10 bases. This CDR3 is 16 amino acids long. CDR1 and CDR2 from the germline V gene are SNHLY and FYNNEI. Trimming cost V 5 bases and J 3 bases; bases outside gene matches: 10. CDR3 sequence: CASSFPASGRDYEQYF. Here the CDR3 DNA reads TGTGCCAGCAGTTTCCCGGCAAGCGGGAGGGACTACGAGCAGTACTTC.

V usage is TRBV2 and J usage is TRBJ2-5; 8 bases agree with TRBD1. V lost 7 bases and J lost 0; bases outside the gene matches: 13. The length of the CDR3 is 17 residues. The germline gives CDR1 SNHLY, CDR2 FYNNEI. The CDR3 sequence is CASNEDRATSYQETQYF. The CDR3 nucleotides are TGTGCCAGCAACGAGGACAGGGCTACGTCTTACCAAGAGACCCAGTACTTC. Full variable domain (outside the CDR3, taken from reference TRBV2 and TRBJ2-5): EPEVTQTPSHQVTQMGQEVILRCVPISNHLYFYWYRQILGQKVEFLVSFYNNEISEKSEIFDDQFSVERPDGSNFTLKIRSTKLEDSAMYFCASNEDRATSYQETQYFGPGTRLLVL.

This clone was seen once. The J gene is TRBJ2-7, the V gene TRBV10-3; D is unclear. Germline values: CDR1 ENHRY, CDR2 SYGVKD. CDR3 size: 12 residues. V lost 9 bases and J lost 3, with 12 bases in between. The CDR3 sequence: CAILDGHYEQYF. The CDR3 coding sequence is TGTGCCATACTGGACGGCCACTACGAGCAGTACTTC.

The gene calls are TRBV14 and TRBJ2-5; D might be TRBD2 (6 bases). The CDR3 sequence is 14 residues long. Germline-derived CDR1 and CDR2 are SGHDN and FVKESK. Trimming took off 0 bases at V and 5 bases at J, with 10 bases between the two ends. CDR3 nucleotide sequence: TGTGCCAGCAGCCAAGAAGGCGGGGTGGAGACCCAGTACTTC. It codes for CASSQEGGVETQYF. The full variable domain, with the rest looked up from reference TRBV14 and TRBJ2-5, is EAGVTQFPSHSVIEKGQTVTLRCDPISGHDNLYWYRRVMGKEIKFLLHFVKESKQDESGMPNNRFLAERTGGTYSTLKVQPAELEDSGVYFCASSQEGGVETQYFGPGTRLLVL.